These T cell receptor beta chains were read from a single sample in a study of glioma-infiltrating T cells. TCRdb re-called the multiplex PCR reads through MiXCR, storing one row per CDR3 protein. The sample holds about 380,000 distinct CDR3 sequences, around 45% seen once. The specimen sequenced was glioma tissue, nonneoplastic brain tissue, or PBMCs (not recorded which). The receptors derive from a human donor with low-grade glioma or glioblastoma, undergoing nonglioma brain surgery, or in good health (not recorded which). Both conserved end residues are part of each CDR3. A D gene is named only where the DNA matches it firmly. Only some rows state a clone size, as once, few, many or a class for expanded clones.

j_call,d_call,cdr3_length,v_call,clone_size,cdr3_nt,cdr3_aa
TRBJ1-2,TRBD1,14,TRBV20-1,few,TGCAGTGCTAGAGAAGGCAGGGGGCGGGATGGCTACACCTTC,CSAREGRGRDGYTF
TRBJ2-5,TRBD2,17,TRBV6-2/TRBV6-3,-,TGTGCCAGCAGAAGATTACTAGCGGGAGACAACCAAGAGACCCAGTACTTC,CASRRLLAGDNQETQYF
TRBJ2-2,TRBD2,18,TRBV5-8,-,TGTGCCAGCAGCTTGGCCCCCGGAGGGACTATTTACACCGGGGAGCTGTTTTTT,CASSLAPGGTIYTGELFF
TRBJ1-1,-,13,TRBV7-3,few,TGTGCCAGCAGCTCCTCCCCAAACACTGAAGCTTTCTTT,CASSSSPNTEAFF
TRBJ1-5,-,13,TRBV18,-,TGTGCCAGCTCAATAGGGAGTGGACAGCCCCAGCATTTT,CASSIGSGQPQHF
TRBJ1-2,-,14,TRBV28,few,TGTGCCAGCAGTCCAAGCCAGGGGCCCTATGGCTACACCTTC,CASSPSQGPYGYTF
TRBJ2-7,-,15,TRBV20-1,few,TGCAGTGCTAGAGGGCTCCGGGACACCTTCTACGAGCAGTACTTC,CSARGLRDTFYEQYF
TRBJ1-2,-,13,TRBV27,many,TGTGCCAGCACCCCGACAGGACGGGGAGGCTACACCTTC,CASTPTGRGGYTF
TRBJ1-2,-,14,TRBV14,few,TGTGCCAGCAGCCAAGGAAAGGGTTACTATGGCTACACCTTC,CASSQGKGYYGYTF
TRBJ2-1,-,18,TRBV4-1,few,TGCGCCAGCAGCCAAGATCTCCAGGTCCGAAGGAGGACGATTGAGCAGTTCTTC,CASSQDLQVRRRTIEQFF
TRBJ2-7,TRBD1,13,TRBV27,few,TGTGCCAGCAGTCCGGGACAGATCTTCGAGCAGTACTTC,CASSPGQIFEQYF
TRBJ2-2,TRBD1,18,TRBV28,-,TGTGCCAGCATCTTACCACCGGGACAGTGGACGAACAACGGGGAGCTGTTTTTT,CASILPPGQWTNNGELFF
TRBJ2-1,TRBD2,18,TRBV24-1,-,TGTGCCACCAGTGACCCCGGGACTAGCGGGACCTCCTACAATGAGCAGTTCTTC,CATSDPGTSGTSYNEQFF
TRBJ1-1,-,15,TRBV5-5,-,TGCGCCAGCAACGAACAGGAGGTGAGGAACACTGAAGCTTTCTTT,CASNEQEVRNTEAFF
TRBJ2-3,-,15,TRBV2,many,TGTGCCAGCAGTGAATGGGGGCTAAAGGCAGATACGCAGTATTTT,CASSEWGLKADTQYF
TRBJ2-7,TRBD2,14,TRBV28,few,TGTGCCAGCAGTCTAAGCGGGAGGGACCACGAGCAGTACTTC,CASSLSGRDHEQYF
TRBJ1-5,-,16,TRBV27,many,TGTGCCAGCAGTTTTTTTCCGAGGCGACGCAATCAGCCCCAGCATTTT,CASSFFPRRRNQPQHF
TRBJ2-1,-,12,TRBV20-1,few,TGCAGTGCTCCTCTGAGAGGGAGAGAGCAGTTCTTC,CSAPLRGREQFF
TRBJ2-2,TRBD2,17,TRBV6-2/TRBV6-3,few,TGTGCCAGCAGTTATCCTCTAGCGGCCGCGAACACCGGGGAGCTGTTTTTT,CASSYPLAAANTGELFF
TRBJ2-7,TRBD2,13,TRBV7-2,-,TGTGCCAGCGCGACTAGCGGCGGCACCGAGCAGTACTTC,CASATSGGTEQYF
TRBJ2-7,TRBD2,16,TRBV7-2,once,TGTGCCAGCAGCTCCGGACTAGCGGGCCTTTACTACAAGCAGTACTTC,CASSSGLAGLYYKQYF
TRBJ2-1,TRBD2,16,TRBV20-1,many,TGCAGTGCTAGATCAGCAAGGACTAGGACCTACAATGAGCAGTTCTTC,CSARSARTRTYNEQFF
TRBJ2-1,-,16,TRBV5-4,-,TGTGCCAGCAGCCCCCTGGGGGTAGCGGCCTACAATGAGCAGTTCTTC,CASSPLGVAAYNEQFF
TRBJ1-4,TRBD1,17,TRBV28,many,TGTGCCAGCAGTTTCCCTGGACAGGGCGTAGCTAATGAAAAACTGTTTTTT,CASSFPGQGVANEKLFF
TRBJ2-2,-,12,TRBV13,-,TGTGCCAGCAGCTTCGCCGGCGGGGAGCTGTTTTTT,CASSFAGGELFF
TRBJ2-4,TRBD2,19,TRBV15,few,TGTGCCACCAGCATGGGACTAGCGGGTGGGGTTCTAGCCAAAAACATTCAGTACTTC,CATSMGLAGGVLAKNIQYF
TRBJ2-6,-,13,TRBV27,few,TGTGCCAGCCAGGGATCCGGGGCCAACGTCCTGACTTTC,CASQGSGANVLTF
TRBJ2-1,-,15,TRBV12-5,-,TGTGCTAGTGGTTTGGAATGGGGCTCCTACAATGAGCAGTTCTTC,CASGLEWGSYNEQFF
TRBJ2-3,TRBD2,17,TRBV7-2,few,TGTGCCAGCAGGCCTCTAGCGGGAGTTGGGGGTGCAGATACGCAGTATTTT,CASRPLAGVGGADTQYF
TRBJ1-5,-,14,TRBV28,many,TGTGCCAGCAGACCCGAGCTCCGGGGACAGCCCCAGCATTTT,CASRPELRGQPQHF
TRBJ2-7,-,13,TRBV7-7,few,TGTGCTAGCAGCCTAGGGGCCAACTACGAGCAGTACTTC,CASSLGANYEQYF
TRBJ1-1,-,13,TRBV7-2,-,TGTGCCAGCAGCTACCCCGTTGGCTCCCCAGCTTCCTTT,CASSYPVGSPASF
TRBJ2-7,-,15,TRBV28,few,TGTGCCAGCAATTTTAGGGGCCAGGGATCCTACGAGCAGTACTTC,CASNFRGQGSYEQYF
TRBJ1-5,-,12,TRBV10-2,many,TGTGCCAGCAGTGGAGGGAATCAGCCCCAGCATTTT,CASSGGNQPQHF
TRBJ2-1,-,13,TRBV24-1,few,TGTGCCACCAGTGACTCGACTAGATTTGAGCAGTTCTTC,CATSDSTRFEQFF
TRBJ1-2,-,16,TRBV28,once,TGTGCCAGCAGCAGAGATAGGGAGGGTAAGAACTATGGCTACACCTTC,CASSRDREGKNYGYTF
TRBJ1-1,-,13,TRBV3-1,few,TGTGCCAGCAGCCCACACGGGGGAACTGAAGCTTTCTTT,CASSPHGGTEAFF
TRBJ2-5,-,12,TRBV6-1,-,TGTGCCAGCACCATGCAATGGGGAACCCAGTACTTC,CASTMQWGTQYF
TRBJ1-6,-,17,TRBV9,-,TGTGCCAGCAGCGCCTACCGGGGGGCGCAGAATAATTCACCCCTCCACTTT,CASSAYRGAQNNSPLHF
TRBJ1-5,-,14,TRBV15,few,TGTGCCACCAGCACCGGGATCTCAGATCAGCCCCAGCATTTT,CATSTGISDQPQHF
TRBJ1-5,TRBD1,16,TRBV15,-,TGTGCCACCAGCAAGGGGGGCAGGGGGCAGGATCAGCCCCAGCATTTT,CATSKGGRGQDQPQHF
TRBJ2-1,-,12,TRBV7-9,few,TGTGCCAGCAGCTACCCTAGGAATGAGCAGTTCTTC,CASSYPRNEQFF
TRBJ2-1,-,18,TRBV7-3,few,TGTGCCAGCAGCGAACAAGGATGGGGCCAAGACTCCTACAATGAGCAGTTCTTC,CASSEQGWGQDSYNEQFF
TRBJ2-3,-,12,TRBV27,many,TGTGCCAGCAGTCGCCAAACAGATACGCAGTATTTT,CASSRQTDTQYF
TRBJ2-7,TRBD2,14,TRBV20-1,few,TGCAGTGCTATAACTAGCGGGAGTCTCCATGAGCAGTACTTC,CSAITSGSLHEQYF
TRBJ1-4,-,14,TRBV7-2,-,TGTGCCAGCAGCTCCCGGACTAATAATGAAAAACTGTTTTTT,CASSSRTNNEKLFF
TRBJ2-7,-,14,TRBV6-2/TRBV6-3,few,TGTGCCAGCAGGCCCCGGGGGACTTCCTACGAGCAGTACTTC,CASRPRGTSYEQYF
TRBJ1-5,TRBD1,16,TRBV7-2,many,TGTGCCAGCAGCTATCGAGGGACAGGGGGTGGGCAGCCCCAGCATTTT,CASSYRGTGGGQPQHF
TRBJ2-7,TRBD2,17,TRBV28,few,TGTGCCAGCAGTGGTACTTTCCGGCTAGCGGGTTGGTACGAGCAGTACTTC,CASSGTFRLAGWYEQYF
TRBJ1-2,-,15,TRBV20-1,many,TGCAGTGCTAGAGCCATTAACCAGGGTTCCGCTGGCTACACCTTC,CSARAINQGSAGYTF
TRBJ2-1,-,15,TRBV25-1,many,TGTGCCAGCAGTGATCAGGGGAGCTCCTACAATGAGCAGTTCTTC,CASSDQGSSYNEQFF
TRBJ1-1,-,15,TRBV6-2/TRBV6-3,many,TGTGCCAGCACCCCCGACCCGGGAATGAACACTGAAGCTTTCTTT,CASTPDPGMNTEAFF